In its sample, the clone carrying this TCR beta chain was seen a few times. Its antigen is undetermined. The data were obtained in a study of post-analysis software for immune sequencing data. Study-wide background: Relapsing-remitting, secondary progressive and progressive-relapsing forms made up the multiple sclerosis disease courses.

The study, taken as a whole, reports: Elevated frequency relative to controls characterized four or five TRBV segments in patients, TRBV5-6, TRBV5-1 and TRBV20-1 among them. Versus controls, multiple sclerosis patients showed significantly lower diversity (normalized Chao1).

The CDR3 consists of 16 residues. With 6 bases clipped from V and 0 bases from J, the junction kept 7 bases outside the gene matches. cDNA libraries of TCR beta carried unique molecular identifiers. With about 1 to 11 million T cells as the source, 500,000 to 650,000 cDNA molecules resulted. Via MiXCR, TCRdb re-called the PCR reads, giving one row per CDR3 protein. Among 450,000 to 650,000 distinct CDR3 sequences listed, roughly 40% were seen once. Sequenced material: blood. The V and J genes are TRBV12-3 or TRBV12-4 and TRBJ2-4; 8 bases are a match to TRBD1. The source of this sequence is a girl aged 5-17 years with multiple sclerosis. CDR3 loop: CASRGQGLIAKNIQYF. Written as DNA, the CDR3 is TGTGCCAGCAGAGGACAGGGCCTGATAGCCAAAAACATTCAGTACTTC.